This TCR beta chain was profiled in a study of PD-1 blockade in classical Hodgkin lymphoma. The CDR3 loop spans 12 amino acids. Trimming took 1 base from V and 6 from J, leaving 3 bases between them. The germline gives CDR1 SGHAT, CDR2 FQNNGV. Time point described: cycle 4 day 1 (C4D1), after around six weeks of nivolumab. All patients experienced relapse after autologous stem cell transplantation, and brentuximab vedotin exposure was variable. In regard to this clone: Its antigen is as yet unknown.

Assay: immunoSEQ multiplex PCR; the TCRdb copy retains only in-frame clones and omits some. Here the sample spans 50,000 to 65,000 clones, around 90% being singletons. Study results and caveats: It was among complete responders that baseline diversity resembled that of newly diagnosed patients. Diversity in CD4+ TCRs, unlike that measured in CD8+ TCRs, had risen significantly by C4D1.

Sequences were derived from peripheral blood mononuclear cells (PBMCs), sampled before the fourth cycle of nivolumab. The origin of this receptor is a human donor with classical Hodgkin lymphoma. The genes are TRBV11-2 and TRBJ2-2; D gene unclear. CDR3 residues: CASSLGAGELFF. CDR3 in DNA: TGTGCCAGCAGCTTAGGTGCCGGGGAGCTGTTTTTT.